The clone carrying this T cell receptor (beta chain) showed up just a few times. Its antigen is unknown. The sample is drawn from a study of human T cells and chemical hapten exposure. TCRdb analysed the RACE reads with MiXCR anew, one entry per CDR3 protein. The data show approximately 160,000 distinct CDR3 sequences, with roughly a quarter seen just once and 2.1% held by the top ten. Study-wide results and limits: Expanded TCR counts at PT1 were positively correlated with the patch test score. Versus controls, expanded TCRs had significantly more large CDR3 similarity clusters.

Germline CDR1 SGDLS, CDR2 YYNGEE. V lost 4 bases and J lost 5, with 12 bases in between. This CDR3 contains 13 residues. Time point of the sample: patch test 3, about 24 weeks after DPC sensitization. Indicated treatment: therapeutic diphenylcyclopropenone sensitization with weekly scalp DPC. People who gave samples had alopecia, were 18 to 70 years old, and were suitable for DPC. This chain links TRBV9 with TRBJ2-5; no firm D call. This specimen consisted of whole blood, obtained in connection with sensitization to the hapten diphenylcyclopropenone (DPC). The TCR sequence derives from a young woman with alopecia areata. Some clones in this sample may be carry-over from other donors' samples. CDR3 sequence (DNA): TGTGCCAGCAGCTCCAGCTTTGAGGAGACCCAGTACTTC. Translating gives CASSSSFEETQYF.